The 9 T cell receptor beta chains listed next were all sequenced from one sample in a study of molecular identifiers for immune sequencing clone quantification (dated by TCRdb to the late 2010s). Library preparation was by PCR. The instrument was an Illumina HiSeq 4000. TCRdb trimmed the raw reads at Q25, called clones with MiXCR and kept productive beta chains. CDR3 protein duplicates are merged, each entry listing the most common genes and DNA. The sample has 550,000 to 750,000 distinct CDR3 sequences on record, about 20% of them singletons. The ten largest clones represent under 0.95% of the sample. The sample consisted of naive CD8+ T cells from blood, with Jurkat cell RNA spiked in. The cell subset or site label here, explained by the study, means: FACS-sorted CD8+CD4-CCR7+CD45RA+ naive T cells. These receptors came from a human donor in good health. Some libraries in this study had Jurkat cell RNA spiked in.

In its sample, this clonotype was seen a few times. This chain connects TRBV19 to TRBJ2-7; D remains ambiguous. The CDR3 length is 15 residues. The V gene's germline CDR1 is LNHDA and CDR2 SQIVND (reference sequence). The V end was cut by 1 base, the J end by 2 bases, with 12 bases between. In DNA form, the CDR3 reads TGTGCCAGTAGTATAGGGCTAGGACCTACCTACGAGCAGTACTTC. Its translation is CASSIGLGPTYEQYF.

This clonotype was observed at least ten times. The V call is TRBV24-1, the J call TRBJ2-2; D gene ambiguous. The germline gives CDR1 KGHDR, CDR2 SFDVKD. V lost 3 bases and J lost 8, with 6 bases in between. This CDR3 comprises 12 residues. CDR3 protein: CATSDAPGELFF. The CDR3 nucleotides read TGTGCCACCAGTGATGCTCCGGGGGAGCTGTTTTTT.

This clonotype appeared many times. The V call is TRBV29-1, the J call TRBJ2-3, with 11 bases that match TRBD2. V lost 4 bases and J lost 6; bases outside the gene matches: 3. The CDR3 is 13 residues long. CDR1 and CDR2 (germline): SQVTM, ANQGSEA. The CDR3, as DNA: TGCAGCGTTGTTAGCGGGAGGGCGGATACGCAGTATTTT. Its translation is CSVVSGRADTQYF.

This clonotype was picked up many times. The chain links TRBV25-1 to TRBJ1-6; D is undetermined. Trimming removed 10 bases from V and 5 bases from J, with 12 bases in between. The CDR3 covers 13 residues. Germline V lookup: CDR1 MGHDK, CDR2 SYGVNS. Written as DNA, the CDR3 is TGTGCCAACTGCCGGGAAGATAATTCACCCCTCCACTTT. This codes for CANCREDNSPLHF.

This clonotype appeared a few times. The rearrangement joins TRBV14 to TRBJ1-3; D is unresolved. The V end was cut by 1 base, the J end by 1 base, with 5 bases between. Germline assignment: CDR1 SGHDN and CDR2 FVKESK. The CDR3 has 14 amino acids. Here the CDR3 reads CASSQVGSGNTIYF. In DNA form, the CDR3 reads TGTGCCAGCAGCCAAGTGGGTTCTGGAAACACCATATATTTT.

A note on this clonotype: This clone may be a read error of a much larger clone one base away. The chain uses TRBV5-1 and TRBJ1-2, with D perhaps TRBD1 (6 bases). The germline CDR1 and CDR2 sequences are SGHRS and YFSETQ. This CDR3 spans 15 amino acids. CDR3 sequence: CASSGGQRENYGHTF. In DNA, the CDR3 is TGCGCCAGCAGCGGAGGACAGCGAGAGAACTATGGCCACACCTTC.

This clonotype has at least ten counts. The rearrangement links TRBV5-4 to TRBJ2-3, with a tentative D call TRBD1 (6 bases). The CDR3 is made up of 15 amino acids. Trimming left V 2 bases short and J 4 bases short, with 14 bases between. Germline V lookup: CDR1 SGHNT, CDR2 YYREEE (reference sequence). This CDR3 reads CASSLAGTIADTQYF. The DNA for the CDR3 is TGTGCCAGCAGCTTAGCCGGGACAATAGCAGATACGCAGTATTTT.

Note on this clonotype: This may come from a read error, since a much larger clone is one base off. In this CDR3 the conserved last residue, phenylalanine or tryptophan, is missing, so a read error is likely. As DNA, the CDR3 is TGCGCCAGCAGCCCGGACAGGGCCATTGCCTACGAGCAGTACCTC. Translating it yields CASSPDRAIAYEQYL. The chain recombines TRBV5-1 with TRBJ2-7; 8 nucleotides agree with TRBD1. J lost 2 bases, V lost 4 bases, and 8 bases had no gene match. Germline-derived CDR1 and CDR2 are SGHRS and YFSETQ. The CDR3 extends over 15 amino acids.

This clonotype came up many times. The J gene is TRBJ2-1, the V gene TRBV20-1; 7 bases agree with TRBD2. There are 16 residues in the CDR3. V shed 0 bases, J shed 5 bases, and the junction held 10 bases outside the gene matches. The germline gives CDR1 DFQATT, CDR2 SNEGSKA (reference sequence). CDR3 in amino acids: CSARELLGRSHNEQFF. CDR3 nucleotides: TGCAGTGCTAGAGAACTGCTCGGGAGGAGCCACAATGAGCAGTTCTTC.